Presented here are 25 T cell receptor beta chains from one specimen sequenced in a study of shared clonotypes between healthy human individuals. Profiling relied on immunoSEQ multiplex PCR, and the TCRdb table lists in-frame clones only, not all of them. The sample consists of about 2,100,000 clones, 85% to 95% of them appearing once. Naive CD8 cells lacked CD45RO, underwent positive selection for CCR7 and left out terminally differentiated effector memory CD45RA+ cells. The sequenced material came from naive CD8+ T cells from PBMCs. Receptors were obtained from a man between 18 and 29 years old in good health. Some clones in this sample may be carry-over from other donors' samples.

The chain combines TRBV27 with TRBJ1-2; D may be TRBD1 (6 bases). Looked up from germline, CDR1 is MNHEY and CDR2 is SMNVEV (reference sequence). V dropped 7 bases and J dropped 4 bases, with 19 bases sitting between them. The CDR3 is made up of 15 amino acids. CDR3: CASTPGAGHLYGYTF. Here the CDR3 DNA reads TGTGCCAGCACCCCAGGGGCAGGACACCTCTATGGCTACACCTTC.

In its sample, this clone was seen once. The chain employs TRBV5-1 and TRBJ1-5; no definite D call. Per germline, CDR1 SGHRS and CDR2 YFSETQ. Trimming left V 4 bases short and J 6 bases short, with 11 bases between. The CDR3 runs 13 residues. CDR3 amino acids: CASSPWVGQPQHF. In DNA form, the CDR3 reads TGCGCCAGCAGCCCCTGGGTGGGTCAGCCCCAGCATTTT.

V and J are TRBV7-9 and TRBJ2-7; no definite D call. The CDR3 runs to 14 residues. Trimming took 5 bases from V and 3 from J, leaving 14 bases between them. Germline lookup yields CDR1 SEHNR and CDR2 FQNEAQ (reference sequence). CDR3 nucleotides: TGTGCCAGCAGCCCGCCCCTAAGGGACTACGAGCAGTACTTC. This translates into CASSPPLRDYEQYF.

The chain links TRBV2 to TRBJ2-5; maybe TRBD2 (5 bases). The CDR3 has 15 amino acids. Germline CDR1 reads SNHLY; CDR2 reads FYNNEI. In DNA, the CDR3 is TGTGCACACGGAAGAGGCGGGCAGGAGCAAGAGACCCAGTACTTC. As protein: CAHGRGGQEQETQYF.

The rearrangement uses TRBV18 and TRBJ2-1, with 11 bases matching TRBD2. Per germline, CDR1 KGHSH and CDR2 LQKENI. V gave up 6 bases and J gave up 2 bases; unmatched junction bases: 3. The CDR3 runs 15 residues. The CDR3 spells CASSVAGGAYNEQFF. As DNA, the CDR3 is TGTGCCAGCTCCGTAGCGGGGGGGGCCTACAATGAGCAGTTCTTC.

The V gene is TRBV7-8, the J gene TRBJ1-5; TRBD1 matches 7 bases. Germline CDR1 is SGHVS and CDR2 is FQNEAQ. There are 16 residues in the CDR3. J gave up 7 bases and V 0 bases, and 9 bases lay outside the gene matches. Written as DNA, the CDR3 is TGTGCCAGCAGCTTAGCGCCAAAGGGGGCTGGACAGCCCCAGCATTTT. This sequence encodes CASSLAPKGAGQPQHF.

The chain uses TRBV27 and TRBJ2-1; 7 nucleotides match TRBD2. CDR3 size: 14 residues. CDR1 and CDR2 from the germline V gene are MNHEY and SMNVEV (reference sequence). J was trimmed by 8 bases and V by 1 base; bases with no gene match: 5. The CDR3 DNA reads as TGTGCCAGCAGTTTATTGACTAGCCGAGATGAGCAGTTCTTC. Translating it yields CASSLLTSRDEQFF.

The chain is built from TRBV4-1 and TRBJ2-7; tentatively, D is TRBD1 or TRBD2 (6 bases each). The ends were cut back, 1 base at V and 5 bases at J, with 12 bases in the middle. Germline V lookup: CDR1 MGHRA, CDR2 YSYEKL. This CDR3 is 14 amino acids long. The CDR3 sequence: CASSQVGGPDEQYF. The CDR3 nucleotides read TGCGCCAGCAGCCAAGTTGGGGGGCCGGACGAGCAGTACTTC.

Remarks on this clone: The sample has other DNA sequences that encode this CDR3 too. J is TRBJ2-2 and V is TRBV27; tentatively, D is TRBD2 (5 bases). The CDR3 loop spans 13 amino acids. CDR1 is MNHEY, CDR2 SMNVEV, per germline (reference sequence). With 4 bases removed from V and 4 bases from J, the gap between germline ends came to 7 bases. The CDR3 loop is CASSWRSTGELFF. CDR3 sequence (DNA): TGTGCCAGCAGTTGGAGGTCCACCGGGGAGCTGTTTTTT.

The J gene is TRBJ2-3, the V gene TRBV4-1; no clear D gene. V lost 6 bases, J lost 6 bases, and 22 bases lay in between. The CDR3 has 16 amino acids. Germline CDR1 and CDR2: MGHRA and YSYEKL. The CDR3 loop is CASSWIGRGRADTQYF. CDR3 nucleotide sequence: TGCGCCAGCAGTTGGATTGGCCGAGGTAGGGCGGATACGCAGTATTTT.

V is TRBV4-1 and J is TRBJ1-4; the D gene is possibly TRBD1 (5 bases). The CDR3 length is 17 residues. Germline V lookup: CDR1 MGHRA, CDR2 YSYEKL. V was pared by 0 bases and J by 7 bases, with 18 bases between. CDR3 bases: TGCGCCAGCAGCCAAGAACAGGTGGGGAACGAGGGTGAAAAACTGTTTTTT. The encoded protein is CASSQEQVGNEGEKLFF.

The V and J genes are TRBV4-1 and TRBJ1-3, with D possibly TRBD1 on 5 matching bases. V gave up 0 bases and J gave up 0 bases, with 9 bases separating them. This CDR3 region has 16 residues. Germline V gene lookup returns CDR1 MGHRA and CDR2 YSYEKL. The CDR3 DNA is TGCGCCAGCAGCCAAGATAAGACAGCCTCTGGAAACACCATATATTTT. This codes for CASSQDKTASGNTIYF.

The V call is TRBV7-9, the J call TRBJ1-1, with D unresolved. V lost 3 bases and J lost 9, with 14 bases in between. The CDR3 runs 13 residues. Germline CDR1 reads SEHNR; CDR2 reads FQNEAQ (reference sequence). CDR3 sequence: CASSFKREWQAFF. The CDR3 DNA reads as TGTGCCAGCAGCTTCAAGAGGGAGTGGCAAGCTTTCTTT. The full variable domain, completed using reference TRBV7-9 and TRBJ1-1, is DTGVSQNPRHKITKRGQNVTFRCDPISEHNRLYWYRQTLGQGPEFLTYFQNEAQLEKSRLLSDRFSAERPKGSFSTLEIQRTEQGDSAMYLCASSFKREWQAFFGQGTRLTVV.

The chain couples TRBV6-1 to TRBJ2-2, with TRBD2 identical over 8 bases. V was pared by 1 base and J by 6 bases, with 4 bases of the junction left unmatched. The germline V gene encodes CDR1 MNHNS and CDR2 SASEGT. The CDR3 is 15 amino acids. The CDR3 loop reads CASSEVAGYAGELFF. In DNA, the CDR3 is TGTGCCAGCAGTGAAGTAGCGGGATATGCCGGGGAGCTGTTTTTT.

This chain links TRBV9 with TRBJ2-4; 7 bases fit TRBD2. CDR1 is SGDLS, CDR2 YYNGEE, per germline. V dropped 8 bases and J dropped 0; count of bases not matched to a gene: 11. This CDR3 comprises 16 residues. CDR3 sequence (DNA): TGTGCCAGGTTGGAGGGAGGGAGATTAGCCAAAAACATTCAGTACTTC. Residues: CARLEGGRLAKNIQYF.

V and J are TRBV9 and TRBJ2-3; no clear D. Between the trimmed V and J ends, which lost 0 bases and 2 bases, there was a span of 13 bases. This CDR3 has 16 residues. The V gene's germline CDR1 is SGDLS and CDR2 YYNGEE. The CDR3 nucleotides are TGTGCCAGCAGCGTAGAATCTGAGAGTAACACAGATACGCAGTATTTT. Amino acid sequence: CASSVESESNTDTQYF.

The rearrangement links TRBV10-2 to TRBJ1-1, with D maybe TRBD1 (5 bases). In germline, CDR1 is WSHSY, CDR2 SAAADI. There are 19 residues in the CDR3. Trimming stripped 5 bases from V and 1 base from J, with 26 bases between. DNA of the CDR3: TGCGCCAGCAGTTTAATCCCCATTGCAGACACAGGAAAGAACACTGAAGCTTTCTTT. This sequence encodes CASSLIPIADTGKNTEAFF.

On this clone itself: Relative to the germline gene, one junction end is altered; a read error may explain this. This chain links TRBV29-1 with TRBJ2-5, with a tentative D call TRBD2 (5 bases). Per the germline V gene, CDR1 is SQVTM and CDR2 is ANQGSEA. CDR3 size: 11 residues. The CDR3 spells CSVEVIRETHF. In nucleotides, the CDR3 is TGCAGCGTTGAAGTCATTAGGGAGACCCACTTC.

The V and J genes are TRBV27 and TRBJ2-1; 10 positions match TRBD1. CDR1 is MNHEY and CDR2 is SMNVEV in the germline V gene (reference sequence). Germline trimming cut 6 bases from V and 6 bases from J; bases unmatched to any gene: 11. The CDR3 contains 16 residues. CDR3 DNA: TGTGCCAGCAGCGAAGTCTCGGACAGGGGGTCCAATGAGCAGTTCTTC. Translating gives CASSEVSDRGSNEQFF.

On this clone: The sample contains more than one DNA sequence encoding this CDR3. This chain joins TRBV7-9 and TRBJ1-5; maybe TRBD1 (5 bases). CDR3 length equals 13 residues. Germline CDR1 is SEHNR and CDR2 is FQNEAQ (reference sequence). V was pared by 8 bases and J by 4 bases, with 12 bases between. CDR3 coding DNA: TGTGCCAGCCGGGGTGGGGGGAATCAGCCCCAGCATTTT. Translating it yields CASRGGGNQPQHF. The full variable domain, in which reference TRBV7-9 and TRBJ1-5 provide the parts outside the CDR3, is DTGVSQNPRHKITKRGQNVTFRCDPISEHNRLYWYRQTLGQGPEFLTYFQNEAQLEKSRLLSDRFSAERPKGSFSTLEIQRTEQGDSAMYLCASRGGGNQPQHFGDGTRLSIL.

A few counts support this clone. This chain connects TRBV2 to TRBJ2-7; weak D call: TRBD2 (6 bases). CDR3 length: 12 amino acids. Trimming stripped 10 bases from V and 6 bases from J, with 16 bases between. From germline, CDR1 is SNHLY and CDR2 FYNNEI. CDR3 DNA sequence: TGTGCCATCCGGGCGTGGGGAGGCGAGCAGTACTTC. Its protein product is CAIRAWGGEQYF.

The chain is built from TRBV7-9 and TRBJ2-2; D not resolved. The CDR3 is made up of 15 amino acids. Germline CDR1 SEHNR, CDR2 FQNEAQ (reference sequence). The V gene lost 1 base and the J gene lost 7 bases, with 13 bases spanning the gap. The CDR3, as DNA: TGTGCCAGCAGCTTAGGGCAAGGGCCTGACGGGGAGCTGTTTTTT. Residues: CASSLGQGPDGELFF.

This clone has a single count. The CDR3 bases are TGTGCCAGCAGCTTAGTCTTAGACAGGGGTATCAATGAGCAGTTCTTC. Its protein product is CASSLVLDRGINEQFF. The genes are TRBV7-3 and TRBJ2-1; 8 positions agree with TRBD1. V was clipped by 2 bases and J by 6 bases; unmatched bases: 9. The CDR3 is made up of 16 amino acids. Germline CDR1 and CDR2: SGHTA and FQGTGA.

The chain combines TRBV21-1 with TRBJ2-5. TRBV21-1 is tagged as a pseudogene. The CDR3 covers 13 residues. Here the CDR3 DNA reads TGTGCCAGCACTATTGGACGTAAAGAGACCCAGTACTTC. Amino acids: CASTIGRKETQYF.

The genes are TRBV4-2 and TRBJ1-1, with a weak D call TRBD1 (6 bases). Germline assignment: CDR1 LGHNA and CDR2 YNFKEQ. This CDR3 has 14 amino acids. V was cut by 0 bases and J by 4 bases, with 9 bases left in between. The CDR3, as DNA: TGTGCCAGCAGCCAAGAGGGACAAGGCACTGAAGCTTTCTTT. It specifies CASSQEGQGTEAFF.